This TCR beta chain was captured by sequencing in a study of T cells in Graves' hyperthyroidism and ophthalmopathy. Germline V gene sequence: CDR1 MNHEY, CDR2 SVGEGT. V shed 6 bases, J shed 8 bases, and the junction held 14 bases outside the gene matches. There are 15 residues in the CDR3. This clonotype appeared many times. Diagnosis of hyperthyroidism was new in patients aged 18 to 65, and its duration was under 2 months. RNA transcripts provided the source from which TCR beta CDR3 regions were amplified. First-round RT-PCR targeting the TCR CDR3 was performed with the HTBI primer set. TCRdb itself ran the multiplex PCR reads through MiXCR, one entry per CDR3 protein. The repertoire holds 300,000 to 450,000 distinct CDR3 sequences, approximately 15% seen once, with more than 9.5% in the top ten.

The specimen was blood. The receptor was derived from a woman in her sixties or seventies with Graves' hyperthyroidism. The V and J genes are TRBV6-2 or TRBV6-3 and TRBJ2-7, with TRBD2 matching over 9 bases. The CDR3 reads CASSQPSGGRAKQYF. In nucleotides, the CDR3 is TGTGCCAGCAGCCAACCTAGCGGCGGGAGGGCCAAGCAGTACTTC.